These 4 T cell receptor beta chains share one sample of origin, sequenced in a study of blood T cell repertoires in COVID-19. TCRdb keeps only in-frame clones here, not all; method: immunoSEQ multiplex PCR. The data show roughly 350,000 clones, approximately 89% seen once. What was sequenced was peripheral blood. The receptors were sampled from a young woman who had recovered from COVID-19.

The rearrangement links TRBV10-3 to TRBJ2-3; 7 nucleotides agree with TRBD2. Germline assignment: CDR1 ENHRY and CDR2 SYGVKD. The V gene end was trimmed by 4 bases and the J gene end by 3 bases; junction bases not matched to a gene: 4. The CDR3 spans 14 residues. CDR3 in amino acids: CAISGGSQTDTQYF. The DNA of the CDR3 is TGTGCCATCAGTGGCGGGAGTCAGACAGATACGCAGTATTTT.

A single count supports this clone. CDR3 sequence (DNA): TGTGCCAGCAGCACCCGGGGAAAGGAGACCCAGTACTTC. This encodes CASSTRGKETQYF. The V call is TRBV9, the J call TRBJ2-5; maybe TRBD2 (5 bases). The CDR3 sequence is 13 residues long. V was pared by 4 bases and J by 5 bases, with 12 bases between. CDR1 and CDR2 from the germline V gene are SGDLS and YYNGEE.

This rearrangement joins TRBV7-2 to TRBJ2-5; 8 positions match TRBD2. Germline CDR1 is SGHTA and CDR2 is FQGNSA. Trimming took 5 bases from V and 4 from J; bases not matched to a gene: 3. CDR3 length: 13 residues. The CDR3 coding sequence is TGTGCCAGCAGCGGGGGACTAGGAGAGACCCAGTACTTC. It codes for CASSGGLGETQYF.

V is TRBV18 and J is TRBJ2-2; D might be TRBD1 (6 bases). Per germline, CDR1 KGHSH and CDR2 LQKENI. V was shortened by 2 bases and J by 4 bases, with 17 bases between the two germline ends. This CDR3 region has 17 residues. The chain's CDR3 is CASSPWDTGSRTGELFF. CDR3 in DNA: TGTGCCAGCTCACCATGGGATACAGGGAGTCGCACCGGGGAGCTGTTTTTT.